The 5 T cell receptor beta chains listed next were all sequenced from one sample in a study of blood T cell repertoires in COVID-19. The repertoire was sequenced with immunoSEQ multiplex PCR; TCRdb's copy has only in-frame clones and lacks some. Among 180,000 or so clones listed, 85% to 90% were seen once. The sequenced sample was peripheral blood. The receptors stem from a man younger than 30 with acute or convalescent COVID-19.

CDR3 nucleotide sequence: TGTGCCACCAGCAGAGCCACTACAGGGAAATCGTCCGATCAGCCCCAGCATTTT. Translating gives CATSRATTGKSSDQPQHF. The genes are TRBV15 and TRBJ1-5; maybe TRBD1 (6 bases). Between the trimmed V and J ends, which lost 1 base and 5 bases, there was a span of 21 bases. Germline V gives CDR1 LNHNV, CDR2 YYDKDF (reference sequence). This CDR3 has 18 amino acids.

The rearrangement links TRBV7-8 to TRBJ2-5; 8 nucleotides match TRBD2. V shed 5 bases and J 2 bases; nucleotides not matched to a gene: 4. CDR3 length: 14 amino acids. Germline-derived CDR1 and CDR2 are SGHVS and FQNEAQ. The DNA for the CDR3 is TGTGCCAGCAGCCCCGGGACTAGGCAAGAGACCCAGTACTTC. Its translation: CASSPGTRQETQYF.

The rearrangement uses TRBV4-2 and TRBJ2-3, with TRBD2 matching 16 bases. V lost 1 base, J lost 4 bases, and 11 bases stayed unmatched. CDR1 and CDR2 (germline): LGHNA, YNFKEQ. The CDR3 runs 20 residues. CDR3 nucleotides: TGTGCCAGCAGCCAAGTGGGACTAGCGGGGGGGACGACGAGGGCAGATACGCAGTATTTT. It encodes CASSQVGLAGGTTRADTQYF.

This chain links TRBV29-1 with TRBJ1-3; TRBD1 aligns across 7 bases. Germline V lookup: CDR1 SQVTM, CDR2 ANQGSEA. V was clipped by 5 bases and J by 4 bases; unmatched bases: 2. The CDR3 is made up of 12 amino acids. In DNA form, the CDR3 reads TGCAGCGTTCGGACAGGAGGAAACACCATATATTTT. Encoded protein: CSVRTGGNTIYF.

This chain uses TRBV10-1 with TRBJ2-1; the D is unclear. The V and J ends lost 4 bases and 0 bases respectively, with 4 bases between them. Germline V lookup: CDR1 WNHNN, CDR2 SYGVQD (reference sequence). The CDR3 is 13 residues long. The CDR3 sequence is CASSAGSYNEQFF. In DNA form, the CDR3 reads TGCGCCAGCAGTGCAGGCTCCTACAATGAGCAGTTCTTC.